This T cell receptor (beta chain) was captured by sequencing in a study of circulating and synovial CD4+ cells in juvenile arthritis (dated by TCRdb to 2013 to 2016). Regarding the study in general: TCRbeta CDR3 repertoires of circulating HLA-DR+ CD4 T cells, bulk blood CD4 T cells and synovial CD4 T cells were compared within each patient. Repertoire sequencing was performed with the aim of confirming enrichment of synovial clonotypes in a circulating synovial-like CD4 T cell subset. Results the study describes overall, beyond this receptor: Compared with bulk blood CD4 repertoires, both the synovial and the circulating pathogenic-like lymphocyte repertoires were less diverse, and some CPL samples were as oligoclonal as synovium. CPL and bulk blood CD4 samples differed in T cell genome counts by at least an order of magnitude, so sample-size effects were addressed. Circulating pathogenic-like lymphocytes clustered with synovial T cells and shared a substantially higher fraction of CDR3 sequences with synovium than bulk blood. Because overlap with synovium rose as sequencing depth increased, the measured fractions of shared clonotypes likely underestimated the overlap of the full repertoire. The difference between circulating pathogenic-like lymphocytes and bulk blood T cells was not detected by traditional Vbeta family usage analysis.

The library was prepared using the immunoSEQ multiplex PCR assay. TCRbeta CDR3 sequencing was performed as a commercial service by an external provider. From the authors' description of their analysis: Productive nucleotide sequences and amino acid sequences obtained through in silico translation were used in the analyses. To equalise sample size, diversity was assessed as Renyi entropy across alpha values by taking the median of 200 repeated subsamples. For clustering, the distance between each pair of repertoires was computed as one minus the Chao-modified Jaccard index, which corrected for under-sampling. Frequency-weighted overlap with synovial clonotypes was calculated over 200 sample sizes with 200 draws without replacement at each size, and the overlap was reported at the size of the smaller sample. This is the immuneACCESS table as TCRdb keeps it, with only in-frame sequences that have V and J called. A part of the clones is gone; compared with another copy, unresolved V genes explain less than half, and the rest is unexplained. V and J calls and clone size are as listed in that table; D and trimming were resolved from the DNA. The sample table holds more than 30,000 clones, of which just under 95% were seen once. The ten largest clonotypes hold around 3% of the sample.

This clone was counted a single time. What this receptor recognizes is not known. Per-nucleotide qualities are absent, and no much larger clonotype sits a single base away. Its CDR3 holds 15 amino acids, cysteine through phenylalanine. The sequence is cut down to CDR3 DNA, 45 bases in frame from base 1. Here V drops 0 bases and J drops 7 bases, and the junction holds 7 bases not matched to any gene. Based on the germline V gene, the CDR1 and CDR2 sequences are SGHRS and YFSETQ. The sequenced samples were obtained from patients with active juvenile idiopathic arthritis. Right after thawing, the cells went straight into sorting, and Live/Dead Fixable Near-IR Stain was used to exclude dead cells.

This chain joins TRBV5-1 to TRBJ1-2; the central 9 bases match TRBD1. This receptor was taken from a human donor with juvenile idiopathic arthritis. The sequenced sample was CD4+ T cells from blood. This receptor has the CDR3 CASSLATDRGSGYTF. DNA sequence: TGCGCCAGCAGCTTGGCCACGGACAGGGGTAGTGGCTACACCTTC.